The clone carrying this T cell receptor beta chain was counted at least ten times. This entry is derived from a study of blood T cells in healthy people across ages. Study overall: With template switching, about one barcoded beta molecule was captured per two T cells.

Germline V gene lookup returns CDR1 ENHRY and CDR2 SYGVKD. This CDR3 has 12 amino acids. Trimming shortened V by 0 bases and J by 13 bases, and 7 bases separated the two germline ends. Primers used in a second PCR of about 6 to 11 cycles were a sample-barcoded 5' primer and a J-beta primer mix. TCRdb independently ran MiXCR on the 5' RACE reads; one entry per CDR3 protein. Among more than 700,000 distinct CDR3 sequences listed, roughly 50% were seen once. No fewer than 5.5 micrograms of total RNA were isolated from every sample. Sequenced sample: blood. This sequence was found in a man older than 75 in good health. The gene calls are TRBV10-3 and TRBJ1-6; D might be TRBD1 (5 bases). The CDR3 sequence is CAISESEGPLHF. CDR3 in DNA: TGTGCCATCAGTGAGTCGGAGGGGCCCCTCCACTTT.